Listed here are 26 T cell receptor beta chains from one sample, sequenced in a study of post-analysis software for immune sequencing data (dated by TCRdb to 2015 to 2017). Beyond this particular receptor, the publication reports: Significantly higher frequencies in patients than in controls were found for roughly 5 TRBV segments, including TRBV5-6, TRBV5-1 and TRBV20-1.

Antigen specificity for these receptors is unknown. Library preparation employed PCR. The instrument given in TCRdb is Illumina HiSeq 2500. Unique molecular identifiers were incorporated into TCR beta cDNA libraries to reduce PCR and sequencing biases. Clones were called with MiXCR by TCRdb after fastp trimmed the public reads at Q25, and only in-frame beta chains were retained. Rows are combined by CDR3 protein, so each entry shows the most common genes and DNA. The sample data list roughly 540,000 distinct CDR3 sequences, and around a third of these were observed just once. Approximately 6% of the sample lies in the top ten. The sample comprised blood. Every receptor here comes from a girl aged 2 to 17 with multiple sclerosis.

The CDR3 DNA sequence: TGTGCCAGCAGTTGGACAGGGCGGGGGGTTTTCTACGAGCAGTACTTC. It is translated as CASSWTGRGVFYEQYF. The rearrangement uses TRBV12-3 or TRBV12-4 and TRBJ2-7, with D perhaps assigned TRBD1 or TRBD2 (8 bases each). The V and J ends lost 4 bases and 3 bases respectively, with 19 bases between them. CDR3 length: 16 residues.

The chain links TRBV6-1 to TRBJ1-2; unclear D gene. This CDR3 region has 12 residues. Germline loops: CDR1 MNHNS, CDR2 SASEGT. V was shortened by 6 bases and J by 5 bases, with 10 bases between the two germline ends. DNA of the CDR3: TGTGCCAGCAGAAACACTTCTTATGGCTACACCTTC. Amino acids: CASRNTSYGYTF.

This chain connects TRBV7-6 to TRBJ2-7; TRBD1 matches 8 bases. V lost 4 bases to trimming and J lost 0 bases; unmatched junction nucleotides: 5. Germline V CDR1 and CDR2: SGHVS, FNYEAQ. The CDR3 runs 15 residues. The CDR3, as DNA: TGTGCCAGCAGCTCCGATACAGGGGGCTCCTACGAGCAGTACTTC. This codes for CASSSDTGGSYEQYF. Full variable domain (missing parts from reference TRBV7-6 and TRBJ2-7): GAGVSQSPRYKVTKRGQDVALRCDPISGHVSLYWYRQALGQGPEFLTYFNYEAQQDKSGLPNDRFSAERPEGSISTLTIQRTEQRDSAMYRCASSSDTGGSYEQYFGPGTRLTVT.

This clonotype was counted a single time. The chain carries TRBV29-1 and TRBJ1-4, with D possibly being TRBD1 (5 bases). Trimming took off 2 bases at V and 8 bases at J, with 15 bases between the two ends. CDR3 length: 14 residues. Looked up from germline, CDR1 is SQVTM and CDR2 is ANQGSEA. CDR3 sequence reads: CSVEPEGLEEKLFF. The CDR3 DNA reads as TGCAGCGTTGAACCCGAGGGGTTGGAAGAAAAACTGTTTTTT. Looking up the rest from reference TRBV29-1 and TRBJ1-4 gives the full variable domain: SAVISQKPSRDICQRGTSLTIQCQVDSQVTMMFWYRQQPGQSLTLIATANQGSEATYESGFVIDKFPISRPNLTFSTLTVSNMSPEDSSIYLCSVEPEGLEEKLFFGSGTQLSVL.

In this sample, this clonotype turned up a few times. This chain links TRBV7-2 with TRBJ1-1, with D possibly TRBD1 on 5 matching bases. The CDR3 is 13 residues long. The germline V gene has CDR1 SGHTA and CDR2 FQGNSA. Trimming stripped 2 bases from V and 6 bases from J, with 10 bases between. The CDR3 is CASSLLRDSEAFF. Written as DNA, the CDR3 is TGTGCCAGCAGCTTACTCAGGGATTCTGAAGCTTTCTTT.

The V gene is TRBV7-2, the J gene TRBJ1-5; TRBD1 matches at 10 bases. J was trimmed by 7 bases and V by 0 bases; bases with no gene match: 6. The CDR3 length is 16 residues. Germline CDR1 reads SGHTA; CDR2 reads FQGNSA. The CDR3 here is CASSLAGPGQGQPQHF. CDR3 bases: TGTGCCAGCAGCTTAGCGGGCCCGGGACAGGGGCAGCCCCAGCATTTT.

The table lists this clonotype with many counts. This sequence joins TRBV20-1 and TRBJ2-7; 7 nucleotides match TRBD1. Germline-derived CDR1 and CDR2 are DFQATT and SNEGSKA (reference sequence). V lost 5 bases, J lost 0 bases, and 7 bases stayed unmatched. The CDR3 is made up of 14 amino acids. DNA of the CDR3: TGCAGTGCTGAGACAGGGCTGGACTCCTACGAGCAGTACTTC. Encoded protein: CSAETGLDSYEQYF.

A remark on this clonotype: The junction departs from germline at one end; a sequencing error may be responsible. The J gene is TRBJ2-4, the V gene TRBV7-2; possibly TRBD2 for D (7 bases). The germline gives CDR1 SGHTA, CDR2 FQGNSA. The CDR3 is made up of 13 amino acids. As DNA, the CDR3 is TGTGCCAGCAGTCGCGGGGCGGGGGACATCCAGTACTTC. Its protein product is CASSRGAGDIQYF.

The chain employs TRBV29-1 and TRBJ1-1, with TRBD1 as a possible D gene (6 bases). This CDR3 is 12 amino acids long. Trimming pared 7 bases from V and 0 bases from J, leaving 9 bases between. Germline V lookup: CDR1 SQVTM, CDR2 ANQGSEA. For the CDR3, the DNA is TGCAGCGCTGGGGACATGAACACTGAAGCTTTCTTT. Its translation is CSAGDMNTEAFF.

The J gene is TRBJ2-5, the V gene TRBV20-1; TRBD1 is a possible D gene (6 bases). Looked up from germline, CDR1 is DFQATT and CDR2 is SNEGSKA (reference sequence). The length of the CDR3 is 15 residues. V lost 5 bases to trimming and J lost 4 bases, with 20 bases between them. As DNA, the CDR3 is TGCAGTGCTCCGGGGCCAGGGGCTTGGTCAGAGACCCAGTACTTC. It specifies CSAPGPGAWSETQYF.

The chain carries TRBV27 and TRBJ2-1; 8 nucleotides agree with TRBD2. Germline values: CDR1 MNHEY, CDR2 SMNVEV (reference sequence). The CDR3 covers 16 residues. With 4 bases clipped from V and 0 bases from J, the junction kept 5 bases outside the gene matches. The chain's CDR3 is CASSSGGQSSYNEQFF. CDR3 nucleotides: TGTGCCAGCAGTTCGGGGGGGCAGAGCTCCTACAATGAGCAGTTCTTC.

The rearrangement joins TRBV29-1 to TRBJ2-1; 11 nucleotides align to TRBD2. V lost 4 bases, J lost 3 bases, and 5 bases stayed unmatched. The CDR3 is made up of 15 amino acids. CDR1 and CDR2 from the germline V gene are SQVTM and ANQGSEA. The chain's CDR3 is CSVGLAGCVYNEQFF. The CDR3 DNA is TGCAGCGTTGGACTAGCGGGGTGTGTCTACAATGAGCAGTTCTTC.

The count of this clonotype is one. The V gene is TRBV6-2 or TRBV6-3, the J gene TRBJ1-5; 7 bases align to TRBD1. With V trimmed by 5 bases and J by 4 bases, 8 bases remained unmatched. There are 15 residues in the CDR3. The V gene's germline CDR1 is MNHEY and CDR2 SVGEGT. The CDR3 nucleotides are TGTGCCAGCAGTCCGACAGGGCCCCAAAATCAGCCCCAGCATTTT. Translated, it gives CASSPTGPQNQPQHF.

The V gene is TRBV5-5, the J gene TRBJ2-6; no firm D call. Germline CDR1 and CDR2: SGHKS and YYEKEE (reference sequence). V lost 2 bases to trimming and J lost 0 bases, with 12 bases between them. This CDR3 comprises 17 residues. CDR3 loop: CASSFPEKYSGANVLTF. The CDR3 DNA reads TGTGCCAGCAGCTTCCCGGAAAAATACTCTGGGGCCAACGTCCTGACTTTC.

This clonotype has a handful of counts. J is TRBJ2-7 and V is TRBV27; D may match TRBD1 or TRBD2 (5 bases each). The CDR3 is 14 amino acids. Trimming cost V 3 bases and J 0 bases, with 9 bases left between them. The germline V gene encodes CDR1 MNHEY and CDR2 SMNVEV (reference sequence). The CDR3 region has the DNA TGTGCCAGCAGTTTGGGACGGATCTCCTACGAGCAGTACTTC. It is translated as CASSLGRISYEQYF.

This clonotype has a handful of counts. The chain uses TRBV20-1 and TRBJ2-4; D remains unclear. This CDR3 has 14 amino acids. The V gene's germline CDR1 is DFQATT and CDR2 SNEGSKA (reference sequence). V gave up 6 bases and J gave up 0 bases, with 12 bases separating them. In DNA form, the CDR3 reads TGCAGTGCGCCTCGGACCCTAGCCAAAAACATTCAGTACTTC. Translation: CSAPRTLAKNIQYF.

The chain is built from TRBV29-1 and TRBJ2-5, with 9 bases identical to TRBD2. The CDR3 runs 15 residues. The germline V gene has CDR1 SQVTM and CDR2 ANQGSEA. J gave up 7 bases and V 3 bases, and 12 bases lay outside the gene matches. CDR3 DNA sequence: TGCAGCGTTGACTCAGCGGGGGGCCTGCCCAGGACCCAGTACTTC. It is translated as CSVDSAGGLPRTQYF.

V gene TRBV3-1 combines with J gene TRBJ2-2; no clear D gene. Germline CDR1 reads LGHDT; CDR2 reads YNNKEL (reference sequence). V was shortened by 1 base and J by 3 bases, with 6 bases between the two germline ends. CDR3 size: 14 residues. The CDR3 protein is CASSQGGYTGELFF. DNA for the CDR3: TGTGCCAGCAGCCAAGGGGGATACACCGGGGAGCTGTTTTTT.

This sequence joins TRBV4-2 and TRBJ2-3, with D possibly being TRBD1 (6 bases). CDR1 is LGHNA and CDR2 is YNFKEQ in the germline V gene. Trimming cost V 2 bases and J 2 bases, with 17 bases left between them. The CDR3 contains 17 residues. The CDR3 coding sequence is TGTGCCAGCAGCCAAACCTACGACAGGAGATACACAGATACGCAGTATTTT. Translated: CASSQTYDRRYTDTQYF.

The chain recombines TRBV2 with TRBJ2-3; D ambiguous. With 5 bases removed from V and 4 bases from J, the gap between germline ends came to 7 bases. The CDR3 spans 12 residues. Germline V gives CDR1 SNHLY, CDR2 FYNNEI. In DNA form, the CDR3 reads TGTGCCAGCAGTCAGTGGGCAGATACGCAGTATTTT. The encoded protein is CASSQWADTQYF.

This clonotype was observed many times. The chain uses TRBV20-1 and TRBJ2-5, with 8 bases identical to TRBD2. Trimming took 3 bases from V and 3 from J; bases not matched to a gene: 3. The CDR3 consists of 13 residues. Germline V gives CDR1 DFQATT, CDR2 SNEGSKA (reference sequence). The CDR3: CSASGGAEETQYF. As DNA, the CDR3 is TGCAGTGCTAGCGGGGGGGCCGAAGAGACCCAGTACTTC.

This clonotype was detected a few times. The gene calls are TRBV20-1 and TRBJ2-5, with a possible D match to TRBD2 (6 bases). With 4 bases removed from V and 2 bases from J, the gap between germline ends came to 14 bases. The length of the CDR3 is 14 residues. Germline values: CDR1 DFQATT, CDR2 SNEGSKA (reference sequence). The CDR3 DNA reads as TGCAGTGCTAATACCGGGAGCCCACAAGAGACCCAGTACTTC. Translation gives CSANTGSPQETQYF.

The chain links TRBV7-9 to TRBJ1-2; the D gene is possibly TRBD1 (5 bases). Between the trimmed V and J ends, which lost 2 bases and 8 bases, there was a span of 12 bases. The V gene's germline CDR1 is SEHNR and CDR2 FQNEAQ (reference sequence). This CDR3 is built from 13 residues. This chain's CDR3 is CASSLRGDWGYTF. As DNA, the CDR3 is TGTGCCAGCAGCTTAAGAGGGGATTGGGGCTACACCTTC.

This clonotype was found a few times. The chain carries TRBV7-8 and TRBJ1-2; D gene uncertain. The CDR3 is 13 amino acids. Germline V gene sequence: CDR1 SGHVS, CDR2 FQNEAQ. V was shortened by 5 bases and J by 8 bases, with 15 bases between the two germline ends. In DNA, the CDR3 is TGTGCCAGCAGCCCCCCCTTCATGCCCGGCTACACCTTC. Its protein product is CASSPPFMPGYTF.

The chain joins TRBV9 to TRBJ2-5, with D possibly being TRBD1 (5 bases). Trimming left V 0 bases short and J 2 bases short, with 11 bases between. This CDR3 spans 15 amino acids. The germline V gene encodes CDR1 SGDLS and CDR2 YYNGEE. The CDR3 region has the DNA TGTGCCAGCAGCGTAGTTTTGGGGCTTCAAGAGACCCAGTACTTC. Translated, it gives CASSVVLGLQETQYF.

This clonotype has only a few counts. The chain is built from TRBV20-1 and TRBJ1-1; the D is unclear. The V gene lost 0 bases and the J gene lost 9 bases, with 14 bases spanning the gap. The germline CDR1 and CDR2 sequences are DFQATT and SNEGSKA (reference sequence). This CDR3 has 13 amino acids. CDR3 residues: CSARDDIGDQAFF. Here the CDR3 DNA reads TGCAGTGCTAGAGATGATATAGGAGATCAAGCTTTCTTT.